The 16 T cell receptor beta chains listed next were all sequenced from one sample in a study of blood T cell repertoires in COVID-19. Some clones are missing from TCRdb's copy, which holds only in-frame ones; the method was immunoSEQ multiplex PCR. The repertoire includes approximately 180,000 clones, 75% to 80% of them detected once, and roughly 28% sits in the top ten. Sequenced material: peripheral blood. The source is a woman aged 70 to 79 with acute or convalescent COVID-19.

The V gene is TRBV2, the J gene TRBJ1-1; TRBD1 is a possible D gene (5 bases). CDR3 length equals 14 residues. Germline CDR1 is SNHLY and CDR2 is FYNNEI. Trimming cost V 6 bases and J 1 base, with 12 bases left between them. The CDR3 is CASRVRVGNTEAFF. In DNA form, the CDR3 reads TGTGCCAGCAGAGTCAGGGTGGGGAACACTGAAGCTTTCTTT.

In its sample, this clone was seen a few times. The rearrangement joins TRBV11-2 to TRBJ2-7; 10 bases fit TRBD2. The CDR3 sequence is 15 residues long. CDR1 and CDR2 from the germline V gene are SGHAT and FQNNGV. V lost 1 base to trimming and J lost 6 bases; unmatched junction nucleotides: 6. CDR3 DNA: TGTGCCAGCAGCTTAGGAGCGGGGGGGGTAAGCGAGCAGTACTTC. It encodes CASSLGAGGVSEQYF.

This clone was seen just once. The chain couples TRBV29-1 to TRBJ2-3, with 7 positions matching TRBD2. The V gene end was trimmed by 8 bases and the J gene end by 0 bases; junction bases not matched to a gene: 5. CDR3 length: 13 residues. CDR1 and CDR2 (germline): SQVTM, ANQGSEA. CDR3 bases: TGCAGCTATGATAGCGGGAGCACAGATACGCAGTATTTT. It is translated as CSYDSGSTDTQYF.

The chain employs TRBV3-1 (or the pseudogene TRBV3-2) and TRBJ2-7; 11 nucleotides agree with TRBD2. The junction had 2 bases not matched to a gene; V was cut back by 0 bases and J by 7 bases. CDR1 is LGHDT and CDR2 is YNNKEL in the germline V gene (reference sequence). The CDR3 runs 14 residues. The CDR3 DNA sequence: TGTGCCAGCAGCCAAGATCTAGCGGGAGGAGAGCAGTACTTC. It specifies CASSQDLAGGEQYF.

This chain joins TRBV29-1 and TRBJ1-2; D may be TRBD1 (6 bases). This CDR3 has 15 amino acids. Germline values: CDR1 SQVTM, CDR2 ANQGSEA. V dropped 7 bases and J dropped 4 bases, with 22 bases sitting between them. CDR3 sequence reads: CSGSGQLENPYGYTF. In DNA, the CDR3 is TGCAGCGGATCGGGACAACTAGAAAACCCCTATGGCTACACCTTC. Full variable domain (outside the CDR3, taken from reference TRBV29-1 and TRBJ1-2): SAVISQKPSRDICQRGTSLTIQCQVDSQVTMMFWYRQQPGQSLTLIATANQGSEATYESGFVIDKFPISRPNLTFSTLTVSNMSPEDSSIYLCSGSGQLENPYGYTFGSGTRLTVV.

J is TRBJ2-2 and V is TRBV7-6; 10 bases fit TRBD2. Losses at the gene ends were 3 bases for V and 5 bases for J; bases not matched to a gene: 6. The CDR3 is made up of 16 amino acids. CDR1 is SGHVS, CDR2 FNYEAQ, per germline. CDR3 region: CASSLLEAGGTGELFF. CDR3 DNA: TGTGCCAGCAGCTTGTTAGAAGCGGGAGGGACCGGGGAGCTGTTTTTT. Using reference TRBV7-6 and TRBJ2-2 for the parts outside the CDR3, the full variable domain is GAGVSQSPRYKVTKRGQDVALRCDPISGHVSLYWYRQALGQGPEFLTYFNYEAQQDKSGLPNDRFSAERPEGSISTLTIQRTEQRDSAMYRCASSLLEAGGTGELFFGEGSRLTVL.

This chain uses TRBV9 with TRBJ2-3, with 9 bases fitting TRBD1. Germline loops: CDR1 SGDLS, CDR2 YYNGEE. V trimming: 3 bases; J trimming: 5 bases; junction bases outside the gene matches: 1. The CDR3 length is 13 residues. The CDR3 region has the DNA TGTGCCAGCAGCGGACAGGGGGGAGATACGCAGTATTTT. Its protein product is CASSGQGGDTQYF.

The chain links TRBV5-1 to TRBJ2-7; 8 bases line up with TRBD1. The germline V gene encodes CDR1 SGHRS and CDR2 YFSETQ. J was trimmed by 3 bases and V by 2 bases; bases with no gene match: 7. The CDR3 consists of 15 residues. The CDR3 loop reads CASSLLGQEDYEQYF. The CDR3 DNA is TGCGCCAGCAGCTTATTGGGACAGGAAGACTACGAGCAGTACTTC.

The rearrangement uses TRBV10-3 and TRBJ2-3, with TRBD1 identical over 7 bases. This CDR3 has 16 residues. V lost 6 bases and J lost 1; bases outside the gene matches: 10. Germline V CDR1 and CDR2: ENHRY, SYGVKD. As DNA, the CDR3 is TGTGCCATCAGCCGGATTGACAGGGTCGGCACAGATACGCAGTATTTT. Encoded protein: CAISRIDRVGTDTQYF.

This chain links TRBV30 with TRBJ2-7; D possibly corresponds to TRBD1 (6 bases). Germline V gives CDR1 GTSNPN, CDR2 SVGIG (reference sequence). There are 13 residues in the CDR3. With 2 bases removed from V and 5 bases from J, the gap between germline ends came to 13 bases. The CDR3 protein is CAWSSRGAHEQYF. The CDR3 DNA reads TGTGCCTGGAGTTCCAGGGGAGCTCACGAGCAGTACTTC.

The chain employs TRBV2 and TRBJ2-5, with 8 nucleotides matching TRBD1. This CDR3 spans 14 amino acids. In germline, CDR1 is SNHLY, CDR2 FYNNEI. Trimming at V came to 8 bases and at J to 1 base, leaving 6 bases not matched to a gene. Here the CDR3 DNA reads TGTGCCAGCCACCCAGGGGGCATCCAAGAGACCCAGTACTTC. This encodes CASHPGGIQETQYF.

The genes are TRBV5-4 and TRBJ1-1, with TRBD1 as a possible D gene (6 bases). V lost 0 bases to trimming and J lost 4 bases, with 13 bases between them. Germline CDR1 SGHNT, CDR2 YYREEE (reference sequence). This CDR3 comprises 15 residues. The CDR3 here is CASSLVGGLGTEAFF. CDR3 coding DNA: TGTGCCAGCAGCTTGGTCGGGGGGCTCGGCACTGAAGCTTTCTTT.

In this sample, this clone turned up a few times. CDR3 protein: CASSPSELNQPQHF. CDR3 DNA sequence: TGTGCCAGCAGTCCTTCGGAACTAAATCAGCCCCAGCATTTT. The rearrangement links TRBV2 to TRBJ1-5; D is unclear. The CDR3 covers 14 residues. Trimming removed 5 bases at V and 4 bases at J, with 12 bases between. CDR1 is SNHLY and CDR2 is FYNNEI in the germline V gene. The entire variable domain, with the rest obtained from reference TRBV2 and TRBJ1-5, is as follows: EPEVTQTPSHQVTQMGQEVILRCVPISNHLYFYWYRQILGQKVEFLVSFYNNEISEKSEIFDDQFSVERPDGSNFTLKIRSTKLEDSAMYFCASSPSELNQPQHFGDGTRLSIL.

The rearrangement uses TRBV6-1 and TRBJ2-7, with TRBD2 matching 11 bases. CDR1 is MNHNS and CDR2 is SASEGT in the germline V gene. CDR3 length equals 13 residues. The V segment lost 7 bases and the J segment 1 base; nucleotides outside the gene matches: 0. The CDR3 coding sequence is TGTGCCAGCATAGCGGGAGGGTCCTACGAGCAGTACTTC. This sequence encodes CASIAGGSYEQYF.

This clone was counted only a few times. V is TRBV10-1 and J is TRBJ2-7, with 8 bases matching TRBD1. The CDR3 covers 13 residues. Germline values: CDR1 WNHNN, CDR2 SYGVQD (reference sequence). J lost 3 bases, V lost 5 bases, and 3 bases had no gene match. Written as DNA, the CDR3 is TGCGCCAGCAGTCAGGACAGGGACTACGAGCAGTACTTC. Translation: CASSQDRDYEQYF.

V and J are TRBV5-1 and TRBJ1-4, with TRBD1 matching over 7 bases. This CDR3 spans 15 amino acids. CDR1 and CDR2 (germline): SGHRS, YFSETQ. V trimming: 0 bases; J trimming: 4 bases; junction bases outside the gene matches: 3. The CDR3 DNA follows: TGCGCCAGCAGCTTGGCCGGGACAGATAATGAAAAACTGTTTTTT. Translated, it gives CASSLAGTDNEKLFF.